Below, 16 T cell receptor beta chains from the same sample are listed, as sequenced in a study of TIL therapy for anti-PD-1-resistant metastatic lung cancer. Sequencing used immunoSEQ v3. Assay used: immunoSEQ multiplex PCR; TCRdb lists only in-frame clones, some missing. The sample lists about 36,000 clones, around 79% occurring once. Time point here: pre-treatment sample, taken before nivolumab and TIL therapy. The source material was blood, sampled at baseline. Source of these receptors: a person between 25 and 80 years old with non-small cell lung cancer.

DNA for the CDR3: TGTGCCAGCAGCGTTCGGACAGGGACCGGGGAGCTGTTTTTT. It translates to CASSVRTGTGELFF. The chain recombines TRBV5-4 with TRBJ2-2; 8 nucleotides line up with TRBD1. Germline CDR1 SGHNT, CDR2 YYREEE (reference sequence). The CDR3 runs to 14 residues. Trimming at V came to 4 bases and at J to 5 bases, leaving 4 bases not matched to a gene.

The chain joins TRBV2 to TRBJ1-2; no reliable D call. V was trimmed by 3 bases and J by 7 bases, leaving 6 bases between them. CDR1 SNHLY and CDR2 FYNNEI come from the germline V gene. The CDR3 length is 11 residues. DNA for the CDR3: TGTGCCAGCAGTGATTTCTCTGGCTACACCTTC. Amino acids: CASSDFSGYTF.

The chain combines TRBV7-2 with TRBJ1-2, with a possible D match to TRBD1 (6 bases). This CDR3 spans 13 amino acids. Germline assignment: CDR1 SGHTA and CDR2 FQGNSA. The germline V and J ends were trimmed by 1 base and 9 bases, with 12 bases remaining between them. The CDR3 is CASSLVRDTRYTF. The CDR3 bases are TGTGCCAGCAGCTTAGTCCGGGACACTCGCTACACCTTC.

V and J are TRBV5-1 and TRBJ2-7; TRBD1 matches at 8 bases. After removal of 3 bases from V and 5 bases from J, the junction contained 10 bases not matched to a gene. Germline CDR1 is SGHRS and CDR2 is YFSETQ. CDR3 length equals 15 residues. CDR3 protein: CASSSRTGFGDEQYF. CDR3 in DNA: TGCGCCAGCAGCTCTAGGACAGGGTTCGGGGACGAGCAGTACTTC.

The gene calls are TRBV7-6 and TRBJ1-4; unclear D gene. CDR3 length: 14 amino acids. Trimming stripped 1 base from V and 8 bases from J, with 11 bases between. Germline assignment: CDR1 SGHVS and CDR2 FNYEAQ. CDR3 protein: CASSLGPGGEKLFF. The DNA for the CDR3 is TGTGCCAGCAGCTTAGGGCCCGGAGGGGAAAAACTGTTTTTT.

The rearrangement joins TRBV7-8 to TRBJ1-5; maybe TRBD1 (5 bases). In germline, CDR1 is SGHVS, CDR2 FQNEAQ. The CDR3 extends over 16 amino acids. With 0 bases removed from V and 4 bases from J, the gap between germline ends came to 13 bases. The CDR3 sequence: CASSLARPGMNQPQHF. Written as DNA, the CDR3 is TGTGCCAGCAGCTTAGCGCGTCCAGGGATGAATCAGCCCCAGCATTTT.

J is TRBJ2-7 and V is TRBV28; D perhaps matches TRBD1 (5 bases). CDR1 and CDR2 from the germline V gene are MDHEN and SYDVKM. The CDR3 covers 15 residues. The V end was cut by 7 bases, the J end by 3 bases, with 19 bases between. The CDR3 DNA reads TGTGCCAGCACCCCAGGCAGGGAATACCGCTACGAGCAGTACTTC. Translating it yields CASTPGREYRYEQYF.

J is TRBJ1-2 and V is TRBV19; 8 bases are a match to TRBD1. Germline trimming cut 6 bases from V and 3 bases from J; bases unmatched to any gene: 9. Germline V gene lookup returns CDR1 LNHDA and CDR2 SQIVND (reference sequence). The CDR3 has 15 amino acids. CDR3 in amino acids: CASRDARGRDYGYTF. The CDR3 nucleotides read TGTGCCAGTAGAGACGCCAGGGGGCGCGACTATGGCTACACCTTC.

This chain links TRBV28 with TRBJ1-2; 9 nucleotides line up with TRBD1. This CDR3 is 15 amino acids long. J gave up 2 bases and V 5 bases, and 6 bases lay outside the gene matches. The germline gives CDR1 MDHEN, CDR2 SYDVKM. The CDR3, as DNA: TGTGCCAGCAGTATACCGGGACAGGGAAACTATGGCTACACCTTC. This sequence encodes CASSIPGQGNYGYTF.

The V and J genes are TRBV4-1 and TRBJ2-7; D possibly corresponds to TRBD2 (6 bases). The CDR3 totals 13 residues. V lost 1 base, J lost 6 bases, and 10 bases lay in between. From germline, CDR1 is MGHRA and CDR2 YSYEKL. The CDR3 DNA is TGCGCCAGCAGCCAAGGGGGCGGGACCGAGCAGTACTTC. It specifies CASSQGGGTEQYF.

The chain recombines TRBV14 with TRBJ1-4, with D uncertain. Per the germline V gene, CDR1 is SGHDN and CDR2 is FVKESK. The CDR3 totals 16 residues. V lost 1 base, J lost 9 bases, and 18 bases lay in between. CDR3 region: CASSQGLGATLKKLFF. CDR3 sequence (DNA): TGTGCCAGCAGCCAAGGTTTGGGCGCTACCCTGAAAAAACTGTTTTTT. Full variable domain (missing parts from reference TRBV14 and TRBJ1-4): EAGVTQFPSHSVIEKGQTVTLRCDPISGHDNLYWYRRVMGKEIKFLLHFVKESKQDESGMPNNRFLAERTGGTYSTLKVQPAELEDSGVYFCASSQGLGATLKKLFFGSGTQLSVL.

The chain couples TRBV11-3 to TRBJ2-7, with 9 bases that match TRBD1. CDR1 SGHNT and CDR2 YENEEA come from the germline V gene. V lost 5 bases to trimming and J lost 7 bases; unmatched junction nucleotides: 6. The CDR3 sequence is 13 residues long. This CDR3 reads CASSRDRDREQYF. The CDR3 DNA is TGTGCCAGCAGCCGGGACAGGGACCGGGAGCAGTACTTC. Full variable domain (missing parts from reference TRBV11-3 and TRBJ2-7): EAGVVQSPRYKIIEKKQPVAFWCNPISGHNTLYWYLQNLGQGPELLIRYENEEAVDDSQLPKDRFSAERLKGVDSTLKIQPAELGDSAVYLCASSRDRDREQYFGPGTRLTVT.

This sequence joins TRBV18 and TRBJ2-1; TRBD1 is a possible D gene (5 bases). The CDR3 contains 15 residues. The V and J ends lost 3 bases and 7 bases respectively, with 16 bases between them. From germline, CDR1 is KGHSH and CDR2 LQKENI. The CDR3 nucleotides read TGTGCCAGCTCACCCACCCGACAGTCCCCAAATGAGCAGTTCTTC. Amino acids: CASSPTRQSPNEQFF.

This clone was seen a single time. V is TRBV7-8 and J is TRBJ1-2; D is undetermined. The CDR3 consists of 14 residues. Between the trimmed V and J ends, which lost 1 base and 7 bases, there was a span of 13 bases. Germline lookup yields CDR1 SGHVS and CDR2 FQNEAQ. In nucleotides, the CDR3 is TGTGCCAGCAGCTTAGTACCGGCCGTATCTGGCTACACCTTC. This sequence encodes CASSLVPAVSGYTF. Full variable domain (missing parts from reference TRBV7-8 and TRBJ1-2): GAGVSQSPRYKVAKRGQDVALRCDPISGHVSLFWYQQALGQGPEFLTYFQNEAQLDKSGLPSDRFFAERPEGSVSTLKIQRTQQEDSAVYLCASSLVPAVSGYTFGSGTRLTVV.

Turning to this clone: The same CDR3 also results from other DNA sequences found in this sample. V gene TRBV14 combines with J gene TRBJ1-1; D is uncertain. Trimming pared 0 bases from V and 1 base from J, leaving 3 bases between. Germline V lookup: CDR1 SGHDN, CDR2 FVKESK. The CDR3 loop spans 13 amino acids. The CDR3, as DNA: TGTGCCAGCAGCCAAGACAGGAACACTGAAGCTTTCTTT. Translated: CASSQDRNTEAFF. Full variable domain (rest looked up from reference TRBV14 and TRBJ1-1): EAGVTQFPSHSVIEKGQTVTLRCDPISGHDNLYWYRRVMGKEIKFLLHFVKESKQDESGMPNNRFLAERTGGTYSTLKVQPAELEDSGVYFCASSQDRNTEAFFGQGTRLTVV.

The V gene is TRBV28, the J gene TRBJ2-7; unclear D gene. Trimming stripped 3 bases from V and 7 bases from J, with 7 bases between. CDR1 is MDHEN and CDR2 is SYDVKM in the germline V gene. The CDR3 is made up of 11 amino acids. CDR3 protein: CASSFSAEQYF. The CDR3 nucleotides read TGTGCCAGCAGTTTTTCCGCGGAGCAGTACTTC. Using reference TRBV28 and TRBJ2-7 for the parts outside the CDR3, the full variable domain is DVKVTQSSRYLVKRTGEKVFLECVQDMDHENMFWYRQDPGLGLRLIYFSYDVKMKEKGDIPEGYSVSREKKERFSLILESASTNQTSMYLCASSFSAEQYFGPGTRLTVT.